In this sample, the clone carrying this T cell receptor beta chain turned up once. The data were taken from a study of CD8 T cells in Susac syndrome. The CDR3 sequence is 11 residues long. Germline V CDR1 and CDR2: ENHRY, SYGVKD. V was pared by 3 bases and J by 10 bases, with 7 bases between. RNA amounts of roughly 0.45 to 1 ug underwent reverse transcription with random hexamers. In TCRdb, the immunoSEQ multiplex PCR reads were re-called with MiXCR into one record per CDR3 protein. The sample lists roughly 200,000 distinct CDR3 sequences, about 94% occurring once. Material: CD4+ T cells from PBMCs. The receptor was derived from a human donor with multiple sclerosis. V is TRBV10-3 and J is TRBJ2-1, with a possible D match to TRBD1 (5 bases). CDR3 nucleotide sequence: TGTGCCATCAGTGAAAGGACAGAGCAGTTCTTC. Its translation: CAISERTEQFF.